This entry describes one T cell receptor (beta chain). This specimen comes from a study of blood T cell repertoires in COVID-19. Study-level information: The United States, Italy and Spain were the sources of the acute and convalescent COVID-19 samples. Nucleic acid was either cDNA or gDNA, and it came from T cells, B-cell-depleted T cells, or PBMCs.

The CDR3 is made up of 15 amino acids. V was clipped by 5 bases and J by 3 bases, with 17 bases between them. Germline V gene sequence: CDR1 MGHRA, CDR2 YSYEKL. Source study methods: By means of reference gene primer amplification, nucleated cell counts were estimated. Measured with immunoSEQ multiplex PCR; TCRdb has only the in-frame clones, and not every one. The V and J calls and clone size were taken over from that table, and D and trimming were inferred from the DNA. The table includes about 240,000 clones, about 86% detected once. V gene TRBV4-1 combines with J gene TRBJ2-7; possibly TRBD1 for D (6 bases). Sequencing was performed on peripheral blood. The receptor's source is an elderly woman with acute or convalescent COVID-19. The CDR3 DNA follows: TGCGCCAGCAGCACCTCCGGACAGTTCATCTACGAGCAGTACTTC. Its translation is CASSTSGQFIYEQYF.